This T cell receptor beta chain stems from a study of blood T cell repertoires in COVID-19. As for the study in general: Acute and convalescent COVID-19 specimens originated in the United States, Italy and Spain. The analysed material was cDNA or gDNA that came from T cells, B-cell-depleted T cells, or PBMCs.

Authors' processing steps: Nucleated cell number was recorded as an estimate derived from reference gene primer amplification. TCRdb's table, derived via immunoSEQ multiplex PCR, lists solely in-frame clones and lacks some. The V and J calls and the clone size are those of that table, but D and trimming were determined from the DNA. The sample shows 150,000 to 200,000 clones, more than 80% of them seen only once. V lost 6 bases to trimming and J lost 1 base; unmatched junction nucleotides: 3. CDR1 is MNHEY, CDR2 SVGAGI, per germline. This CDR3 spans 15 amino acids. This sequence originates from a woman aged 55-70 years with acute or convalescent COVID-19. The chain has TRBV6-5 and TRBJ2-2; TRBD2 matches 9 bases. Sequencing was done on a sample of peripheral blood. The CDR3 coding sequence is TGTGCCAGCAGCGGGACTAGCCGGAACACCGGGGAGCTGTTTTTT. Protein sequence: CASSGTSRNTGELFF.